This entry is about one T cell receptor beta chain. The CDR3 has 15 residues. CDR1 SGHDT and CDR2 YYEEEE come from the germline V gene. J was trimmed by 4 bases and V by 0 bases; bases with no gene match: 5. The data were produced by immunoSEQ multiplex PCR, yet TCRdb's version contains in-frame clones alone and is incomplete. The table lists over 15,000 clones, 85% to 90% of them singletons. This record comes from a study of T cells in narcolepsy. The receptor's source is a human donor in good health. This chain connects TRBV5-6 to TRBJ1-1; TRBD1 aligns across 8 bases. Sequencing input: memory (CD45RA-) CD4+ T cells from blood. CDR3 in amino acids: CASSLGQGFSTEAFF. The CDR3 DNA is TGTGCCAGCAGCTTGGGACAGGGGTTTTCCACTGAAGCTTTCTTT. Based on the CDR3 plus reference TRBV5-6 and TRBJ1-1, the full variable domain is DAGVTQSPTHLIKTRGQQVTLRCSPKSGHDTVSWYQQALGQGPQFIFQYYEEEERQRGNFPDRFSGHQFPNYSSELNVNALLLGDSALYLCASSLGQGFSTEAFFGQGTRLTVV.